These 13 T cell receptor beta chains were all obtained from the same sample, sequenced in a study of long-term antiretroviral therapy in people with HIV. Researchers ran immunoSEQ v3.0 at survey level. Clones were sequenced by immunoSEQ multiplex PCR, and TCRdb holds only the in-frame ones, with some missing. Among around 20,000 clones, around 87% were seen once, and the ten largest hold 2.5% to 3.5%. Specimen: unsorted PBMCs, collected around 2.7 years after starting antiretroviral therapy. All receptors come from a woman aged 45-60 years with HIV.

CDR3 loop: CASSPPNTGELFF. CDR3 sequence (DNA): TGTGCCAGCTCACCACCCAACACCGGGGAGCTGTTTTTT. This chain connects TRBV18 to TRBJ2-2; no reliable D call. V was shortened by 0 bases and J by 2 bases, with 1 base between the two germline ends. CDR3 length equals 13 residues. The V gene's germline CDR1 is KGHSH and CDR2 LQKENI. Supplemented by reference TRBV18 and TRBJ2-2, the full variable domain reads NAGVMQNPRHLVRRRGQEARLRCSPMKGHSHVYWYRQLPEEGLKFMVYLQKENIIDESGMPKERFSAEFPKEGPSILRIQQVVRGDSAAYFCASSPPNTGELFFGEGSRLTVL.

The V call is TRBV29-1, the J call TRBJ1-1; D perhaps matches TRBD1 (5 bases). Trimming took off 2 bases at V and 6 bases at J, with 16 bases between the two ends. The CDR3 totals 14 residues. Germline V CDR1 and CDR2: SQVTM, ANQGSEA. The CDR3 sequence is CSVESRQISAEAFF. CDR3 coding DNA: TGCAGCGTTGAAAGCCGACAGATTTCGGCTGAAGCTTTCTTT.

CDR3 sequence reads: CASSLGANTGELFF. Here the CDR3 DNA reads TGTGCCAGCAGCTTAGGCGCGAACACCGGGGAGCTGTTTTTT. The chain uses TRBV7-6 and TRBJ2-2; unclear D gene. The V gene's germline CDR1 is SGHVS and CDR2 FNYEAQ. Trimming left V 1 base short and J 0 bases short, with 3 bases between. This CDR3 region has 14 residues.

The chain is built from TRBV5-1 and TRBJ1-2; TRBD1 agrees at 7 bases. There are 15 residues in the CDR3. Germline-derived CDR1 and CDR2 are SGHRS and YFSETQ. V was clipped by 0 bases and J by 4 bases; unmatched bases: 6. The CDR3 loop is CASSLGGTESYGYTF. Written as DNA, the CDR3 is TGCGCCAGCAGCTTGGGGGGGACAGAATCCTATGGCTACACCTTC.

This clone was seen once. The rearrangement uses TRBV11-2 and TRBJ2-7; D may match TRBD1 or TRBD2 (6 bases each). The CDR3 contains 14 residues. Germline V gives CDR1 SGHAT, CDR2 FQNNGV. V was shortened by 3 bases and J by 4 bases, with 13 bases between the two germline ends. CDR3 DNA: TGTGCCAGCAGCTTGGGGGGCGGACCTTACGAGCAGTACTTC. Its translation: CASSLGGGPYEQYF.

The rearrangement links TRBV5-5 to TRBJ1-4; D gene unclear. Trimming removed 2 bases at V and 0 bases at J, with 8 bases between. Germline loops: CDR1 SGHKS, CDR2 YYEKEE (reference sequence). The CDR3 spans 15 residues. CDR3: CASSLRETTNEKLFF. CDR3 in DNA: TGTGCCAGCAGCTTAAGAGAAACAACTAATGAAAAACTGTTTTTT. The full variable domain, in which reference TRBV5-5 and TRBJ1-4 provide the parts outside the CDR3, is DAGVTQSPTHLIKTRGQQVTLRCSPISGHKSVSWYQQVLGQGPQFIFQYYEKEERGRGNFPDRFSARQFPNYSSELNVNALLLGDSALYLCASSLRETTNEKLFFGSGTQLSVL.

This clone was seen only a few times. The chain has TRBV5-1 and TRBJ1-2; D not certain. The germline V and J ends were trimmed by 1 base and 6 bases, with 10 bases remaining between them. This CDR3 is built from 13 residues. Germline loops: CDR1 SGHRS, CDR2 YFSETQ. The DNA for the CDR3 is TGCGCCAGCAGCTTGCCATTGGGAGATGGCTACACCTTC. Amino acid sequence: CASSLPLGDGYTF.

J is TRBJ2-4 and V is TRBV28; D gene ambiguous. Germline loops: CDR1 MDHEN, CDR2 SYDVKM. V dropped 5 bases and J dropped 5 bases, with 7 bases sitting between them. The CDR3 runs to 12 residues. In DNA, the CDR3 is TGTGCCAGCAGTCGCGATCAAAACATTCAGTACTTC. Amino acid sequence: CASSRDQNIQYF.

V usage is TRBV7-2 and J usage is TRBJ2-2; D remains unclear. CDR3 length: 14 residues. Trimming took off 4 bases at V and 5 bases at J, with 11 bases between the two ends. Germline V CDR1 and CDR2: SGHTA, FQGNSA. Here the CDR3 DNA reads TGTGCCAGCAGCTCCTTAGGAGTGACCGGGGAGCTGTTTTTT. This sequence encodes CASSSLGVTGELFF.

The V and J genes are TRBV5-1 and TRBJ2-1, with D perhaps TRBD1 or TRBD2 (7 bases each). The V end lost 0 bases, the J end lost 7 bases, and 23 bases lay between the germline ends. This CDR3 spans 18 amino acids. Germline CDR1 SGHRS, CDR2 YFSETQ. The CDR3: CASSLAGRGGSWSNEQFF. The CDR3 bases are TGCGCCAGCAGCTTGGCGGGCAGGGGGGGCTCATGGTCTAATGAGCAGTTCTTC.

The CDR3 DNA reads TGTGCCAGCAGTTTCAATTTCGGTGTAAACACCATATATTTT. This gives the protein CASSFNFGVNTIYF. The chain recombines TRBV28 with TRBJ1-3, with unresolved D. The length of the CDR3 is 14 residues. CDR1 MDHEN and CDR2 SYDVKM come from the germline V gene. V lost 3 bases, J lost 6 bases, and 12 bases lay in between.

This clone was picked up one time. This chain joins TRBV18 and TRBJ2-1; TRBD1 matches at 7 bases. After removal of 3 bases from V and 4 bases from J, the junction contained 3 bases not matched to a gene. CDR3 length equals 14 residues. Germline CDR1 reads KGHSH; CDR2 reads LQKENI. CDR3 in amino acids: CASSPGDRYNEQFF. The CDR3 bases are TGTGCCAGCTCACCGGGGGACAGATACAATGAGCAGTTCTTC. Full variable domain (rest looked up from reference TRBV18 and TRBJ2-1): NAGVMQNPRHLVRRRGQEARLRCSPMKGHSHVYWYRQLPEEGLKFMVYLQKENIIDESGMPKERFSAEFPKEGPSILRIQQVVRGDSAAYFCASSPGDRYNEQFFGPGTRLTVL.

This clone appeared once. The V call is TRBV5-4, the J call TRBJ2-5; D is unclear. Germline CDR1 and CDR2: SGHNT and YYREEE (reference sequence). Trimming shortened V by 6 bases and J by 2 bases, and 17 bases separated the two germline ends. The CDR3 is 15 amino acids. In DNA form, the CDR3 reads TGTGCCAGCACAAAGGCGTCCGCCGTTCAAGAGACCCAGTACTTC. Its protein is CASTKASAVQETQYF. Drawing the rest from reference TRBV5-4 and TRBJ2-5, the complete variable domain is ETGVTQSPTHLIKTRGQQVTLRCSSQSGHNTVSWYQQALGQGPQFIFQYYREEENGRGNFPPRFSGLQFPNYSSELNVNALELDDSALYLCASTKASAVQETQYFGPGTRLLVL.